Following are 22 T cell receptor beta chains from one sample sequenced in a study of human T cells and chemical hapten exposure. MiXCR, run by TCRdb on the RACE reads, gives a single entry per CDR3 protein. The table records 50,000 to 65,000 distinct CDR3 sequences, approximately 9.9% of them present only once. Time point specified: patch test 3, about 24 weeks after DPC sensitization. As for treatment: therapeutic diphenylcyclopropenone sensitization with weekly scalp DPC. Source: whole blood, taken in connection with sensitization to the hapten diphenylcyclopropenone (DPC). The receptors stem from a woman in her thirties or forties with alopecia areata. Some clones in this sample may be carry-over from other donors' samples.

This clonotype has a count of ten or more. CDR3 sequence (DNA): TGTGCTAGTGCCCCGGAAGGCCCCTGGAACACCATATATTTT. Protein product: CASAPEGPWNTIYF. The J gene is TRBJ1-3, the V gene TRBV12-5; no firm D call. V was cut by 7 bases and J by 7 bases, with 17 bases left in between. CDR1 is LGHNT and CDR2 is FRNRAP in the germline V gene. The CDR3 is 14 residues long.

This clonotype was recorded many times. The V and J genes are TRBV7-3 and TRBJ2-2; tentatively, D is TRBD1 (6 bases). This CDR3 contains 13 residues. V lost 5 bases and J lost 4, with 8 bases in between. The germline V gene encodes CDR1 SGHTA and CDR2 FQGTGA. The CDR3 spells CASSGQITGELFF. DNA for the CDR3: TGTGCCAGCAGCGGACAGATCACCGGGGAGCTGTTTTTT.

This clonotype was picked up a small number of times. The chain recombines TRBV7-9 with TRBJ2-7; 9 positions agree with TRBD1. CDR1 is SEHNR, CDR2 FQNEAQ, per germline (reference sequence). CDR3 length equals 12 residues. Trimming at V came to 5 bases and at J to 7 bases, leaving 3 bases not matched to a gene. The CDR3 bases are TGTGCCAGCAGCGGGGACAGGGAAGAGCAGTACTTC. Protein product: CASSGDREEQYF.

This clonotype was seen a single time. It may be a read error: a sequence one base away is much more abundant. The chain couples TRBV19 to TRBJ2-3; D gene ambiguous. The V end lost 5 bases, the J end lost 11 bases, and 23 bases lay between the germline ends. The CDR3 is 15 amino acids. Germline lookup yields CDR1 LNHDA and CDR2 SQIVND (reference sequence). The CDR3 DNA sequence: TGTGCCAGTAGTGTTTCTCCCACCGCCTTACACAAGCAGTATTTT. Protein sequence: CASSVSPTALHKQYF.

This clonotype occurred a few times. The V call is TRBV25-1, the J call TRBJ2-7; D uncertain. The CDR3 extends over 15 amino acids. V lost 1 base and J 0 bases, leaving 10 bases between the germline ends. CDR1 and CDR2 from the germline V gene are MGHDK and SYGVNS. As DNA, the CDR3 is TGTGCCAGCAGTGAATTTCGTCCGGGCTCCTACGAGCAGTACTTC. Translating gives CASSEFRPGSYEQYF.

This clonotype was counted between two and nine times. The chain recombines TRBV3-1 with TRBJ2-7, with 8 bases identical to TRBD2. The CDR3 length is 14 residues. Trimming removed 1 base from V and 5 bases from J; junction bases left unmatched: 4. The germline V gene has CDR1 LGHDT and CDR2 YNNKEL (reference sequence). In DNA, the CDR3 is TGTGCCAGCAGCCAAGTAAGCGGGGGCCACGAGCAGTACTTC. It yields the protein CASSQVSGGHEQYF.

The sample holds a few counts of this clonotype. The chain joins TRBV20-1 to TRBJ2-5; 7 nucleotides match TRBD2. Germline CDR1 DFQATT, CDR2 SNEGSKA (reference sequence). The V segment lost 3 bases and the J segment 0 bases; nucleotides outside the gene matches: 7. This CDR3 has 15 residues. CDR3 loop: CSASKLAAYQETQYF. Written as DNA, the CDR3 is TGCAGTGCTAGTAAGCTAGCGGCTTACCAAGAGACCCAGTACTTC.

The chain's CDR3 is CSVEVLTGTGELFF. In DNA, the CDR3 is TGCAGCGTTGAAGTGTTGACGGGCACCGGGGAGCTGTTTTTT. The gene calls are TRBV29-1 and TRBJ2-2; no clear D gene. Germline-derived CDR1 and CDR2 are SQVTM and ANQGSEA. The CDR3 has 14 amino acids. V was shortened by 1 base and J by 4 bases, with 10 bases between the two germline ends.

For this clonotype: An end of the junction does not agree with germline; a read error may underlie this. This chain links TRBV24-1 with TRBJ1-4; 8 bases map to TRBD1. The CDR3 has 20 amino acids. CDR1 KGHDR and CDR2 SFDVKD come from the germline V gene. CDR3 sequence: CATCDPPPGQDIATNEKLFF. Here the CDR3 DNA reads TGTGCCACCTGTGACCCTCCACCGGGACAGGATATTGCAACTAATGAAAAACTGTTTTTT.

V and J are TRBV3-1 and TRBJ2-7; D is undetermined. CDR1 and CDR2 from the germline V gene are LGHDT and YNNKEL (reference sequence). V was trimmed by 4 bases and J by 2 bases, leaving 15 bases between them. The CDR3 has 15 residues. This CDR3 is CASSPTSGGPYEQYF. CDR3 coding DNA: TGTGCCAGCAGCCCCACCTCCGGCGGACCCTACGAGCAGTACTTC.

The rearrangement joins TRBV15 to TRBJ1-4; D unresolved. Germline CDR1 LNHNV, CDR2 YYDKDF (reference sequence). Between the trimmed V and J ends, which lost 0 bases and 8 bases, there was a span of 10 bases. The CDR3 spans 14 residues. CDR3 DNA: TGTGCCACCAGCAGAGATTACTTGACGGAAAAACTGTTTTTT. Its protein product is CATSRDYLTEKLFF. Full variable domain (rest looked up from reference TRBV15 and TRBJ1-4): DAMVIQNPRYQVTQFGKPVTLSCSQTLNHNVMYWYQQKSSQAPKLLFHYYDKDFNNEADTPDNFQSRRPNTSFCFLDIRSPGLGDTAMYLCATSRDYLTEKLFFGSGTQLSVL.

The chain combines TRBV27 with TRBJ2-7; the match to TRBD2 covers 7 bases. This CDR3 contains 15 residues. Unmatched junction bases numbered 9, after V lost 3 bases and J lost 4 bases. Germline CDR1 MNHEY, CDR2 SMNVEV (reference sequence). As DNA, the CDR3 is TGTGCCAGCAGTTTGTCAGGTTTCGGGGGGTACGAGCAGTACTTC. Translation: CASSLSGFGGYEQYF.

The chain combines TRBV30 with TRBJ2-3; D perhaps matches TRBD1 (6 bases). The V and J ends lost 2 bases and 4 bases respectively, with 16 bases between them. The germline CDR1 and CDR2 sequences are GTSNPN and SVGIG (reference sequence). CDR3 length: 15 amino acids. The CDR3 region has the DNA TGTGCCTGGAGTAAGGGACATCAATGGGCAGATACGCAGTATTTT. Its translation is CAWSKGHQWADTQYF.

This clonotype showed up just a few times. The chain combines TRBV7-6 with TRBJ2-1, with TRBD2 matching 12 bases. Germline V gene sequence: CDR1 SGHVS, CDR2 FNYEAQ. V lost 4 bases to trimming and J lost 8 bases; unmatched junction nucleotides: 6. The CDR3 is made up of 15 amino acids. The CDR3 sequence is CASSSSSGGAYEQFF. The CDR3 DNA reads TGTGCCAGCAGCTCCTCTAGCGGGGGGGCATATGAGCAGTTCTTC.

This clonotype was detected many times. CDR3 loop: CASSQEIWTGEYGYTF. The CDR3 DNA sequence: TGCGCCAGCAGCCAAGAGATATGGACAGGGGAATATGGCTACACCTTC. The genes are TRBV4-1 and TRBJ1-2; 9 bases line up with TRBD1. Trimming at V came to 0 bases and at J to 5 bases, leaving 7 bases not matched to a gene. The CDR3 has 16 residues. The germline V gene encodes CDR1 MGHRA and CDR2 YSYEKL.

This clonotype has a count of ten or more. The genes are TRBV19 and TRBJ1-1; D unresolved. V was pared by 0 bases and J by 11 bases, with 13 bases between. CDR3 length: 13 residues. CDR1 is LNHDA and CDR2 is SQIVND in the germline V gene (reference sequence). CDR3 bases: TGTGCCAGTAGTATAGACGGCAAACAGCACGCTTTCTTT. It translates to CASSIDGKQHAFF.

This chain uses TRBV5-6 with TRBJ2-1; no clear D. Germline V gene lookup returns CDR1 SGHDT and CDR2 YYEEEE. The CDR3 spans 12 residues. V lost 2 bases and J 8 bases, leaving 8 bases between the germline ends. CDR3 bases: TGTGCCAGCAGCTTTTCCGTAGATGAGCAGTTCTTC. As protein: CASSFSVDEQFF.

This clonotype was recorded many times. This chain connects TRBV18 to TRBJ1-2; possibly TRBD1 for D (6 bases). The V gene lost 5 bases and the J gene lost 14 bases, with 21 bases spanning the gap. This CDR3 region has 13 residues. Germline CDR1 and CDR2: KGHSH and LQKENI. In DNA, the CDR3 is TGTGCCAGCTCAGACGGACAGCAATATTACTATACCTTC. The encoded protein is CASSDGQQYYYTF.

The chain links TRBV11-3 to TRBJ2-2; a possible D gene is TRBD1 (6 bases). Germline V gives CDR1 SGHNT, CDR2 YENEEA. With 3 bases removed from V and 5 bases from J, the gap between germline ends came to 19 bases. The CDR3 covers 17 residues. As DNA, the CDR3 is TGTGCCAGCAGCTTTTCCCGGCAACAGGGAACAACCGGGGAGCTGTTTTTT. Its translation is CASSFSRQQGTTGELFF.

The rearrangement links TRBV12-5 to TRBJ1-1; D not resolved. Germline V lookup: CDR1 LGHNT, CDR2 FRNRAP. The CDR3 is made up of 11 amino acids. V lost 3 bases, J lost 5 bases, and 4 bases lay in between. The CDR3 is CASGLGTEAFF. In DNA, the CDR3 is TGTGCTAGTGGTTTAGGGACTGAAGCTTTCTTT.

This clonotype has just a few counts. This chain uses TRBV7-9 with TRBJ1-6, with 8 bases matching TRBD1. The germline gives CDR1 SEHNR, CDR2 FQNEAQ (reference sequence). The CDR3 is 16 residues long. V lost 5 bases and J lost 3; bases outside the gene matches: 6. CDR3 DNA: TGTGCCAGCAGCAAACCGACAGGGGACTATAATTCACCCCTCCACTTT. It encodes CASSKPTGDYNSPLHF.

The chain carries TRBV20-1 and TRBJ2-1; 8 nucleotides align to TRBD1. This CDR3 region has 14 residues. CDR1 is DFQATT, CDR2 SNEGSKA, per germline (reference sequence). V lost 6 bases to trimming and J lost 9 bases; unmatched junction nucleotides: 13. The CDR3: CSALSQGQGSEQFF. Written as DNA, the CDR3 is TGCAGTGCCTTATCTCAAGGACAGGGCAGTGAGCAGTTCTTC.